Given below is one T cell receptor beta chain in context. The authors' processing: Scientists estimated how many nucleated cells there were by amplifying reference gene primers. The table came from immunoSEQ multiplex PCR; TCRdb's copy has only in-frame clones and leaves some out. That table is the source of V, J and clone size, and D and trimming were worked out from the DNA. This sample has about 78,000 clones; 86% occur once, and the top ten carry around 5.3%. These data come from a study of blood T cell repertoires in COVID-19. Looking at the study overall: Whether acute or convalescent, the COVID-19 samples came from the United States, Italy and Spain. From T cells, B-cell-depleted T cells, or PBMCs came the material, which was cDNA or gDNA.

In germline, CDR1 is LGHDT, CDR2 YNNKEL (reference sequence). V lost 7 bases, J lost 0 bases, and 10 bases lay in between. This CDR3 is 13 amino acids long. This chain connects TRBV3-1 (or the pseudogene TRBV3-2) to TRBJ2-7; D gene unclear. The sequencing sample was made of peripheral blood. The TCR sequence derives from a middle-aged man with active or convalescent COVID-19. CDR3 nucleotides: TGTGCCAGCATAGGCGGAAACTCCTACGAGCAGTACTTC. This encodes CASIGGNSYEQYF.